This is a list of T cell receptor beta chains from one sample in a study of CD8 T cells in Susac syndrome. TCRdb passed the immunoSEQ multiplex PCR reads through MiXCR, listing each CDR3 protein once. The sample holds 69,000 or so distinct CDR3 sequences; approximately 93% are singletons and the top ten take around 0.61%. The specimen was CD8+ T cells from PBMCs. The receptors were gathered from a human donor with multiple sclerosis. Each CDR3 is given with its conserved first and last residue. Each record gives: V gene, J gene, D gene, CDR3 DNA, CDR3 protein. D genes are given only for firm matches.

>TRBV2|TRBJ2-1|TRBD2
TGTGCCAGCAGTGATCCTAGCGGGAGGGCCAGAGGGGATGAGCAGTTCTTC
CASSDPSGRARGDEQFF
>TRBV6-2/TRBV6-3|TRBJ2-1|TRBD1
TGTGCCAGCAGTTATAACTTTCGGGACAGCTCTGGTGATGAGCAGTTCTTC
CASSYNFRDSSGDEQFF
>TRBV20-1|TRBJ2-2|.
TGCAGTGCTAGAGATCTTGGGGATCGCCCCGGGGAGCTGTTTTTT
CSARDLGDRPGELFF
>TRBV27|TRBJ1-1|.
TGTGCCAGCAGTAAACAGGGTGCCGGTGAAGCTTTCTTT
CASSKQGAGEAFF
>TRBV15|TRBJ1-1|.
TGTGCCACCAGATGGGGGTGGGGCACTGAAGCTTTCTTT
CATRWGWGTEAFF
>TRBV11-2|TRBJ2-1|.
TGTGCCAGCAGGGAAGTGGGGGGCCTAAATGAGCAGTTCTTC
CASREVGGLNEQFF
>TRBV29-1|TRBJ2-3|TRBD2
TGCAGCTTCCCTGCGGGAGAGAACACAGATACGCAGTATTTT
CSFPAGENTDTQYF
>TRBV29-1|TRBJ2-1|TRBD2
TGCAGCGTTGACCACGGGACTAGCGGCCCATACAATGAGCAGTTCTTC
CSVDHGTSGPYNEQFF
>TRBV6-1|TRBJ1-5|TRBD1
TGTGCCAGCAGCTATTACAGGGGTACCAATCAGCCCCAGCATTTT
CASSYYRGTNQPQHF
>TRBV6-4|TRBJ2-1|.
TGTGCCAGCAACAAAGGTGGGGGCTTCTCCTACAATGAGCAGTTCTTC
CASNKGGGFSYNEQFF